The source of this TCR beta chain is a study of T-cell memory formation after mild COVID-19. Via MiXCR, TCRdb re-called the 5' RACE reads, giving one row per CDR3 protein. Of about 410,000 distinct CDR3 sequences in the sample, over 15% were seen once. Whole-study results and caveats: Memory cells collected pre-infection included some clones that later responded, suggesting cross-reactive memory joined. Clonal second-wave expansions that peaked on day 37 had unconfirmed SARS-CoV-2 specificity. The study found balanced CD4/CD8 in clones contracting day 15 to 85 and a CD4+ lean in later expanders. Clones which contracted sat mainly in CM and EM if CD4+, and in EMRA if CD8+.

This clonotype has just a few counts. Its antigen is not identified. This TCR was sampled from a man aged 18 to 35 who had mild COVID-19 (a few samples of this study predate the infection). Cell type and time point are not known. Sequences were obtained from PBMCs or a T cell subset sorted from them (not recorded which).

CDR3 protein: CASSTLDPGELFF. Written as DNA, the CDR3 is TGTGCCAGCAGCACGTTGGACCCCGGGGAGCTGTTTTTT. The V and J genes are TRBV7-9 and TRBJ2-2; no clear D. V lost 5 bases to trimming and J lost 6 bases, with 10 bases between them. CDR1 and CDR2 (germline): SEHNR, FQNEAQ (reference sequence). This CDR3 has 13 amino acids.